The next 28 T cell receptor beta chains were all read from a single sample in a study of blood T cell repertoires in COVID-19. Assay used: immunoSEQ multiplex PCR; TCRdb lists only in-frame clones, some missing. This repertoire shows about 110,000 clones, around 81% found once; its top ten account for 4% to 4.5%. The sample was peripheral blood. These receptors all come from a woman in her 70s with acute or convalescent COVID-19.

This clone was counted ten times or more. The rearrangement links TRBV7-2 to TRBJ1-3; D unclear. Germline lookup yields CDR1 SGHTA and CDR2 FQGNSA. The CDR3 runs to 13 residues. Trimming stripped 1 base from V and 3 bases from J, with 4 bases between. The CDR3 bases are TGTGCCAGCAGCTTAGGACATGGAAACACCATATATTTT. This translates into CASSLGHGNTIYF.

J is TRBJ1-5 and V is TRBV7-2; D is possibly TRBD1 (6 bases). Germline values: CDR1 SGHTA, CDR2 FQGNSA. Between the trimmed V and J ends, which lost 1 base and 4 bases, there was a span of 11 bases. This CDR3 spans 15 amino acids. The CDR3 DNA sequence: TGTGCCAGCAGCTTAGTTGGACAGCTTAATCAGCCCCAGCATTTT. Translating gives CASSLVGQLNQPQHF. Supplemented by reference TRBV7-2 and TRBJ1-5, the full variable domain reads GAGVSQSPSNKVTEKGKDVELRCDPISGHTALYWYRQSLGQGLEFLIYFQGNSAPDKSGLPSDRFSAERTGGSVSTLTIQRTQQEDSAVYLCASSLVGQLNQPQHFGDGTRLSIL.

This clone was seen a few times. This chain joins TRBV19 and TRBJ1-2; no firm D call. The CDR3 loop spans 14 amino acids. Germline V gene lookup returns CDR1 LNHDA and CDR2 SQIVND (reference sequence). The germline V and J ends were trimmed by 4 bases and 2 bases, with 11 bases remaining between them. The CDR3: CASSKRDANYGYTF. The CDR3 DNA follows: TGTGCCAGTAGTAAGAGGGATGCCAACTATGGCTACACCTTC. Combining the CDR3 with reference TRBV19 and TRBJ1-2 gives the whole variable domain DGGITQSPKYLFRKEGQNVTLSCEQNLNHDAMYWYRQDPGQGLRLIYYSQIVNDFQKGDIAEGYSVSREKKESFPLTVTSAQKNPTAFYLCASSKRDANYGYTFGSGTRLTVV.

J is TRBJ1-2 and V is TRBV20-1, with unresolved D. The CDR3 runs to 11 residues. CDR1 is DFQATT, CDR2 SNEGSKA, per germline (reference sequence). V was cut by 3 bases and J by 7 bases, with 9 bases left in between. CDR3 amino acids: CSASSVVGYTF. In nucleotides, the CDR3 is TGCAGTGCTAGCTCCGTAGTTGGCTACACCTTC.

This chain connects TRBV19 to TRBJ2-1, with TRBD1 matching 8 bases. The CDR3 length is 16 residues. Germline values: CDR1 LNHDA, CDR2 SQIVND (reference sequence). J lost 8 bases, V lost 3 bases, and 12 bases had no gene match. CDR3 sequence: CASSITATGERYEQFF. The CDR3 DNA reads TGTGCCAGTAGTATCACAGCGACAGGGGAAAGATATGAGCAGTTCTTC.

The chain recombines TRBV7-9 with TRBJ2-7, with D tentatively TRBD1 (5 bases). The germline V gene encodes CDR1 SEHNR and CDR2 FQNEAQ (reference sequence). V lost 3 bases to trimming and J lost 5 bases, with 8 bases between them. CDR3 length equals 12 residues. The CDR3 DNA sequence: TGTGCCAGCAGCTTGGACACCCACGAGCAGTACGTC. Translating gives CASSLDTHEQYV.

The CDR3 coding sequence is TGTGCCACCAGCATTCCGGGACAGGGAAACGAGCAGTACGTC. It encodes CATSIPGQGNEQYV. V usage is TRBV15 and J usage is TRBJ2-7; TRBD1 aligns across 9 bases. The CDR3 is made up of 14 amino acids. The J segment lost 5 bases and the V segment lost 4 bases, leaving 6 bases of the junction unmatched. Per germline, CDR1 LNHNV and CDR2 YYDKDF (reference sequence).

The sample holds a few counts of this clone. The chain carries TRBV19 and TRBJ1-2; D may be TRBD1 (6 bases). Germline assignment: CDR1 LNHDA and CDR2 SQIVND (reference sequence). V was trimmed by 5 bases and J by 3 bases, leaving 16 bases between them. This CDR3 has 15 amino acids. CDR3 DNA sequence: TGTGCCAGTAGTGTCCGTCAGGCAGGGGACTATGGCTACACCTTC. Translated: CASSVRQAGDYGYTF.

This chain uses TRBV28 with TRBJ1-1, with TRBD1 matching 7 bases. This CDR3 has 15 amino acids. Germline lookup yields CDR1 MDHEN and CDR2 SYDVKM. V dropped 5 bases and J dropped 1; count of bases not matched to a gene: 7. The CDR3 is CASSPQGQPNTEAFF. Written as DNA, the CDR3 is TGTGCCAGCAGTCCCCAGGGACAGCCGAACACTGAAGCTTTCTTT.

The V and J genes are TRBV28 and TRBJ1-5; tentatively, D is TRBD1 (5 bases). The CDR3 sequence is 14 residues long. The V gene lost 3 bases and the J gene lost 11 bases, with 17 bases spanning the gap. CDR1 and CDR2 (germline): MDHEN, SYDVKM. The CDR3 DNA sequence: TGTGCCAGCAGTTTGTCGGCGCCGCGGGGGGCCCAGCATTTT. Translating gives CASSLSAPRGAQHF.

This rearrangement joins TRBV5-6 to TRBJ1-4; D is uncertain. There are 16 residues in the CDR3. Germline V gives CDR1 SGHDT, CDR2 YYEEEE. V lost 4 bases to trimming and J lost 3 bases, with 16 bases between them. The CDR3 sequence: CASSLGRVVANEKLFF. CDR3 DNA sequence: TGTGCCAGCAGCCTGGGGAGGGTTGTGGCTAATGAAAAACTGTTTTTT.

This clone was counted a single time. The CDR3 DNA reads TGTGCCAGCAGTTTAAACTTGGCAACGGGGACTGAAGCTTTCTTT. It translates to CASSLNLATGTEAFF. V usage is TRBV28 and J usage is TRBJ1-1, with D unresolved. The CDR3 spans 15 residues. Germline CDR1 is MDHEN and CDR2 is SYDVKM. With 2 bases removed from V and 5 bases from J, the gap between germline ends came to 15 bases.

The CDR3 loop is CASSPSEGSRQPQHF. The CDR3 DNA sequence: TGCGCCAGCAGCCCATCGGAGGGGTCGCGACAGCCCCAGCATTTT. This sequence joins TRBV4-1 and TRBJ1-5, with a possible D match to TRBD1 (5 bases). V gave up 4 bases and J gave up 7 bases, with 17 bases separating them. The CDR3 contains 15 residues. Germline values: CDR1 MGHRA, CDR2 YSYEKL.

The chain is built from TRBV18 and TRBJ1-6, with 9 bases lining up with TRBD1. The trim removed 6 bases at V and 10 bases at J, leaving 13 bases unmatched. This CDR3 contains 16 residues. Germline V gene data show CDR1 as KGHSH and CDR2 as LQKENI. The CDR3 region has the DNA TGTGCCAGCTCGCCCCAAACAGGGGGCGATAGATCACCCCTCCACTTT. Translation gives CASSPQTGGDRSPLHF.

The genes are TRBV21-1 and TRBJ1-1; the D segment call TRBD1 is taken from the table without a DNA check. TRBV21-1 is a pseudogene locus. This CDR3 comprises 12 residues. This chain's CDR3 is CASSKHRSEAFF. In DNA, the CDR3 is TGTGCCAGCAGCAAACACCGCAGTGAAGCTTTCTTT.

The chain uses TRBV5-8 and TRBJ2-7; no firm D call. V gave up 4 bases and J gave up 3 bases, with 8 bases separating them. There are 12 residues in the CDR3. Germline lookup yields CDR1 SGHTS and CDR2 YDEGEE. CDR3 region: CASSPFLYEQYV. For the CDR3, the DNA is TGTGCCAGCAGCCCCTTTCTCTACGAGCAGTACGTC.

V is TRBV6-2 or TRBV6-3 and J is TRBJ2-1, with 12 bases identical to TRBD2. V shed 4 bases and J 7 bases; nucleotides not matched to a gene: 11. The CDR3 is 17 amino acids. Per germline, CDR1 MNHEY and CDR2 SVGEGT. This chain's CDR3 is CASSFRTSGGIINEQFF. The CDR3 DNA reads TGTGCCAGCAGTTTCCGTACTAGCGGGGGGATTATTAATGAGCAGTTCTTC.

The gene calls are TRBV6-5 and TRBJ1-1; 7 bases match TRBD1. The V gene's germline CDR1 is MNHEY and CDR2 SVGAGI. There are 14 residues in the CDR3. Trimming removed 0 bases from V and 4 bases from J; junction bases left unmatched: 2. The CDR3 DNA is TGTGCCAGCAGTTACTCCCCAGGGGGCACTGAAGCTTTCTTT. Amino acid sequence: CASSYSPGGTEAFF.

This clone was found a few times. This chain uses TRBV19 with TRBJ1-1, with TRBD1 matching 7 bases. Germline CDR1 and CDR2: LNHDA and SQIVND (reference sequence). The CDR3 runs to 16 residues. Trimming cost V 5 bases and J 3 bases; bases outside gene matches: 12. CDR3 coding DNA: TGTGCCAGTAGTCTCGGGACAGATGAGACCCACACTGAAGCTTTCTTT. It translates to CASSLGTDETHTEAFF.

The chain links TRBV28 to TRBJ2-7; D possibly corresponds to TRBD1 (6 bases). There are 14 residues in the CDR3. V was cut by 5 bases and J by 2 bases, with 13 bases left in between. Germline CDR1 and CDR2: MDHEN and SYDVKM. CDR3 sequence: CASSPPDRTYEQYV. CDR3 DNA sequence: TGTGCCAGCAGTCCTCCGGACAGAACCTACGAGCAGTACGTC.

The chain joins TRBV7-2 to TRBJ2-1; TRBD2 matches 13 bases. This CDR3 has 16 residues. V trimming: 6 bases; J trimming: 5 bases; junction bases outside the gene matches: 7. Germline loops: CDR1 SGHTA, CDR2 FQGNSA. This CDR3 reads CASSPILAGGNNEQFF. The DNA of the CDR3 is TGTGCCAGCAGTCCAATACTAGCGGGAGGGAACAATGAGCAGTTCTTC.

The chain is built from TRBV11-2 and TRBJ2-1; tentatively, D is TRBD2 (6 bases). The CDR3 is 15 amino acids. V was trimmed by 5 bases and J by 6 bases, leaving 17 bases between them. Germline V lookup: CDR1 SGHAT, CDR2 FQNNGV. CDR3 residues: CASSRRERRGNEQFF. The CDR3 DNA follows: TGTGCCAGCAGCCGCCGGGAGCGGAGAGGCAATGAGCAGTTCTTC.

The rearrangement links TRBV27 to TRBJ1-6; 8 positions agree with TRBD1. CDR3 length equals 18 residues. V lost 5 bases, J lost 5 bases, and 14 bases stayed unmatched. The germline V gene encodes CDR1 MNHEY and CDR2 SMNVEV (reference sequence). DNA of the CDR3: TGTGCCAGCAGTACAAATTCGGACAGGGTTTTGAATAATTCACCCCTCCACTTT. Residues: CASSTNSDRVLNNSPLHF.

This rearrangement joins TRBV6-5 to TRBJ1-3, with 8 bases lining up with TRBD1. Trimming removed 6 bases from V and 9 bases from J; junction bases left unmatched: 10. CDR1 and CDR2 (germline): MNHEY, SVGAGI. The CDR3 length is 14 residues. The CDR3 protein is CASSPGQGLSTIYF. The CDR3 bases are TGTGCCAGCAGCCCAGGACAGGGATTGAGCACCATATATTTT.

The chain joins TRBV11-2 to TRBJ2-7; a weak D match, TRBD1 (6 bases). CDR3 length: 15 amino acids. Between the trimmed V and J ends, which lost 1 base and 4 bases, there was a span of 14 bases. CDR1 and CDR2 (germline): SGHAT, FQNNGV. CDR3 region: CASSLGTAELYEQYF. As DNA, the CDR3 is TGTGCCAGCAGCTTAGGGACAGCAGAATTATACGAGCAGTACTTC. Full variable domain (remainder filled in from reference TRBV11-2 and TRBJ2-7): EAGVAQSPRYKIIEKRQSVAFWCNPISGHATLYWYQQILGQGPKLLIQFQNNGVVDDSQLPKDRFSAERLKGVDSTLKIQPAKLEDSAVYLCASSLGTAELYEQYFGPGTRLTVT.

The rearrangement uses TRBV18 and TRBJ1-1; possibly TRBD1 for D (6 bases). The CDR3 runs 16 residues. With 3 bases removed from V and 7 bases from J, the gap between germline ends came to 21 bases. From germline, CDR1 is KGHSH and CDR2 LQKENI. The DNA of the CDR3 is TGTGCCAGCTCACCTCGTAGTCTGGGGGGGCAGGGTGAAGCTTTCTTT. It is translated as CASSPRSLGGQGEAFF.

CDR3 in DNA: TGTGCCAGTAGTAAAGCGGGACAGGTGGGGGTGAACACTGAAGCTTTCTTT. Amino acids: CASSKAGQVGVNTEAFF. The chain couples TRBV19 to TRBJ1-1; 8 positions agree with TRBD1. CDR1 and CDR2 from the germline V gene are LNHDA and SQIVND (reference sequence). Trimming at V came to 4 bases and at J to 0 bases, leaving 10 bases not matched to a gene. The CDR3 extends over 17 amino acids.

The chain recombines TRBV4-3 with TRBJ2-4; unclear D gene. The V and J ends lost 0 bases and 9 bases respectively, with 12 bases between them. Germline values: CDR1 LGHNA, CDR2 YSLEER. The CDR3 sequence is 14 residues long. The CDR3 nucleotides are TGCGCCAGCAGCCAAGACGAGACAATGTCCATTCAGTACTTC. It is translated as CASSQDETMSIQYF.